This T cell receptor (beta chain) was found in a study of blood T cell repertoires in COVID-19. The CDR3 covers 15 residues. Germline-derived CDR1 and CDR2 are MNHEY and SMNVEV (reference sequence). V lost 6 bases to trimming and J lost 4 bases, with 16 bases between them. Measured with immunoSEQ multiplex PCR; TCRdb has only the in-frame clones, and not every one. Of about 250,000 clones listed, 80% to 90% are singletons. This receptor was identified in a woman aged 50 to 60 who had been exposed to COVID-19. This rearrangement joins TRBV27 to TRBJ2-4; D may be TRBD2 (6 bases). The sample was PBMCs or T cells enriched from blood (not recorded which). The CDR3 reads CASSRDKRAKNIQYF. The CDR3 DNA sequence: TGTGCCAGCAGCCGCGACAAGCGGGCAAAAAACATTCAGTACTTC.